One and the same sample provided the 9 T cell receptor beta chains below, sequenced in a study of cytomegalovirus exposure and HLA in healthy donors. PCR involved 60 Vbeta and 13 Jbeta primers. Clones were read by immunoSEQ multiplex PCR, and TCRdb kept only the in-frame ones, dropping some. The sample has about 220,000 clones, less than 85% seen once; the top ten hold 0.63%. Material for sequencing was PBMCs. The source of these receptors is a man younger than 30 in good health and CMV-seronegative.

The rearrangement links TRBV5-6 to TRBJ1-2, with D possibly being TRBD1 (5 bases). Trimming removed 0 bases from V and 3 bases from J, with 9 bases in between. This CDR3 is 14 amino acids long. Germline V gene lookup returns CDR1 SGHDT and CDR2 YYEEEE. For the CDR3, the DNA is TGTGCCAGCAGCTTGGGTGGCAGGGACTATGGCTACACCTTC. This codes for CASSLGGRDYGYTF. Based on the CDR3 plus reference TRBV5-6 and TRBJ1-2, the full variable domain is DAGVTQSPTHLIKTRGQQVTLRCSPKSGHDTVSWYQQALGQGPQFIFQYYEEEERQRGNFPDRFSGHQFPNYSSELNVNALLLGDSALYLCASSLGGRDYGYTFGSGTRLTVV.

In this sample, this clone turned up a few times. V and J are TRBV2 and TRBJ1-1, with TRBD1 matching 7 bases. The CDR3 is 14 amino acids. CDR1 and CDR2 (germline): SNHLY, FYNNEI. J was trimmed by 8 bases and V by 4 bases; bases with no gene match: 10. CDR3 DNA: TGTGCCAGCAGTGTTAGTAGGGGGCTGTTGGAAGCTTTCTTT. It is translated as CASSVSRGLLEAFF.

The chain links TRBV5-1 to TRBJ1-3, with TRBD1 matching over 10 bases. The CDR3 length is 15 residues. The V segment lost 8 bases and the J segment 1 base; nucleotides outside the gene matches: 6. CDR1 SGHRS and CDR2 YFSETQ come from the germline V gene. CDR3 sequence: CASSGTGVSGNTIYF. CDR3 in DNA: TGCGCCAGTTCCGGGACAGGGGTATCTGGAAACACCATATATTTT. Looking up the rest from reference TRBV5-1 and TRBJ1-3 gives the full variable domain: KAGVTQTPRYLIKTRGQQVTLSCSPISGHRSVSWYQQTPGQGLQFLFEYFSETQRNKGNFPGRFSGRQFSNSRSEMNVSTLELGDSALYLCASSGTGVSGNTIYFGEGSWLTVV.

A single count supports this clone. At one end, the junction sequence differs from germline, possibly due to a read error. This chain joins TRBV28 and TRBJ2-7; 10 positions match TRBD1. The CDR3 totals 15 residues. Germline lookup yields CDR1 MDHEN and CDR2 SYDVKM. The CDR3 region is CASSRTGGSSYGQYF. The CDR3 DNA reads TGTGCCAGCAGTCGGACAGGGGGAAGTTCCTACGGGCAGTACTTC.

The table lists this clone with a count of one. The chain employs TRBV5-4 and TRBJ2-3; D is perhaps TRBD2 (5 bases). Germline V gene lookup returns CDR1 SGHNT and CDR2 YYREEE (reference sequence). CDR3 length equals 15 residues. V lost 0 bases and J lost 1, with 9 bases in between. CDR3 sequence reads: CASSLVERGTDTQYF. CDR3 DNA: TGTGCCAGCAGCTTGGTCGAGAGGGGCACAGATACGCAGTATTTT. The variable domain in full, completed from reference TRBV5-4 and TRBJ2-3, reads ETGVTQSPTHLIKTRGQQVTLRCSSQSGHNTVSWYQQALGQGPQFIFQYYREEENGRGNFPPRFSGLQFPNYSSELNVNALELDDSALYLCASSLVERGTDTQYFGPGTRLTVL.

The chain employs TRBV18 and TRBJ2-5; TRBD2 might be the D (5 bases). The CDR3 is made up of 15 amino acids. Germline values: CDR1 KGHSH, CDR2 LQKENI. The ends were cut back, 5 bases at V and 1 base at J, with 14 bases in the middle. Here the CDR3 reads CASSSVSTTQETQYF. In DNA form, the CDR3 reads TGTGCCAGCTCATCGGTCTCGACTACCCAAGAGACCCAGTACTTC.

This clone has just a few counts. The V gene is TRBV2, the J gene TRBJ1-1, with D unclear. Trimming removed 0 bases from V and 4 bases from J, with 15 bases in between. The CDR3 spans 16 residues. Germline V gene data show CDR1 as SNHLY and CDR2 as FYNNEI. The CDR3 protein is CASSEAPTNLGTEAFF. CDR3 bases: TGTGCCAGCAGTGAAGCTCCCACTAATCTAGGCACTGAAGCTTTCTTT.

The chain carries TRBV5-4 and TRBJ2-7; TRBD2 is a possible D gene (5 bases). The CDR3 has 14 amino acids. CDR1 and CDR2 (germline): SGHNT, YYREEE (reference sequence). V was cut by 4 bases and J by 2 bases, with 13 bases left in between. The CDR3 sequence: CASSARTGTYEQYF. Here the CDR3 DNA reads TGTGCCAGCAGCGCCCGGACTGGTACCTACGAGCAGTACTTC. Drawing the rest from reference TRBV5-4 and TRBJ2-7, the complete variable domain is ETGVTQSPTHLIKTRGQQVTLRCSSQSGHNTVSWYQQALGQGPQFIFQYYREEENGRGNFPPRFSGLQFPNYSSELNVNALELDDSALYLCASSARTGTYEQYFGPGTRLTVT.

The DNA of the CDR3 is TGCAGCGTGGGGGGGGGACAGGGGGCGGATACGCAGTATTTT. Its protein product is CSVGGGQGADTQYF. The chain carries TRBV29-1 and TRBJ2-3; 12 bases align to TRBD1. This CDR3 comprises 14 residues. The J segment lost 6 bases and the V segment lost 6 bases, leaving 7 bases of the junction unmatched. Per the germline V gene, CDR1 is SQVTM and CDR2 is ANQGSEA.